The rows below give T cell receptor beta chains drawn from one sample of a study of blood T cell repertoires in COVID-19. Clones were sequenced by immunoSEQ multiplex PCR, and TCRdb holds only the in-frame ones, with some missing. In the table there are 250,000 or so clones, more than 85% of which are singletons. Sequencing used peripheral blood. The source is a woman in her 70s with active or convalescent COVID-19. CDR3s include the opening cysteine and the closing phenylalanine or tryptophan. Fields, in order: D gene, V gene, J gene, clone size, CDR3 DNA, CDR3 protein. The D gene is left open where the match is weak. Size is omitted from some rows. Given values are once, few, many or a class for expanded clones.

d_gene: -; v_gene: TRBV18; j_gene: TRBJ2-7; abundance: once; CDR3nt: TGTGCCAGCTCACCACCGATCATCCTCGTCGGGGAGCAGTACTTC; CDR3aa: CASSPPIILVGEQYF
d_gene: TRBD1; v_gene: TRBV3-1/TRBV3-2; j_gene: TRBJ2-3; abundance: -; CDR3nt: TGTGCCAGCAGCCACTTCGGACAGGTGACAGATACGCAGTATTTT; CDR3aa: CASSHFGQVTDTQYF
d_gene: -; v_gene: TRBV7-3; j_gene: TRBJ1-1; abundance: -; CDR3nt: TGTGCCAGCAGGCAGACAGGATTGAACACTGAAGCTTTCTTT; CDR3aa: CASRQTGLNTEAFF
d_gene: -; v_gene: TRBV4-1; j_gene: TRBJ1-4; abundance: -; CDR3nt: TGCGCCAGCAGCCTCCTAGAGAACGGTCCAACTAATGAAAAACTGTTTTTT; CDR3aa: CASSLLENGPTNEKLFF
d_gene: -; v_gene: TRBV4-2; j_gene: TRBJ2-4; abundance: -; CDR3nt: TGTGCCAGCAGCCAAGTGGAGGACTCGTCCAAAAACATTCAGTACTTC; CDR3aa: CASSQVEDSSKNIQYF
d_gene: -; v_gene: TRBV7-9; j_gene: TRBJ1-1; abundance: -; CDR3nt: TGTGCCAGCAGCTCAACCAGGGAGAACACTGAAGCTTTCTTT; CDR3aa: CASSSTRENTEAFF
d_gene: -; v_gene: TRBV4-1; j_gene: TRBJ2-7; abundance: -; CDR3nt: TGCGCCAGCAGCCGCAGCACAGGCTACGAGCAGTACTTC; CDR3aa: CASSRSTGYEQYF
d_gene: -; v_gene: TRBV14; j_gene: TRBJ1-4; abundance: -; CDR3nt: TGTGCCAGCAGCCAAGATGGACTTGCAACTAATGAAAAACTGTTTTTT; CDR3aa: CASSQDGLATNEKLFF
d_gene: -; v_gene: TRBV6-2/TRBV6-3; j_gene: TRBJ1-5; abundance: -; CDR3nt: TGTGCCAGCAGTTACCAGGGGCAGAGGCCCCAGCATTTT; CDR3aa: CASSYQGQRPQHF
d_gene: TRBD1; v_gene: TRBV19; j_gene: TRBJ1-2; abundance: -; CDR3nt: TGTGCCAGTAGTAGCCGGGACAGGGCTACGAGACACTATGGCTACACCTTC; CDR3aa: CASSSRDRATRHYGYTF
d_gene: TRBD1; v_gene: TRBV29-1; j_gene: TRBJ1-2; abundance: -; CDR3nt: TGCAGCGTCGGCCCACCGGGACAGGGGAACTATGGCTACACCTTC; CDR3aa: CSVGPPGQGNYGYTF
d_gene: TRBD1; v_gene: TRBV2; j_gene: TRBJ1-2; abundance: -; CDR3nt: TGTGCCAGCAGGATCGGACAGGGCTCCAACTATGGCTACACCTTC; CDR3aa: CASRIGQGSNYGYTF
d_gene: TRBD1; v_gene: TRBV4-3; j_gene: TRBJ1-1; abundance: -; CDR3nt: TGCGCCAGCAGCCATGAGGACAGGGGAACTGAAGCTTTCTTT; CDR3aa: CASSHEDRGTEAFF
d_gene: -; v_gene: TRBV5-5; j_gene: TRBJ2-1; abundance: -; CDR3nt: TGTGCCAGCAGCCTGTACTCGGACAATGAGCAGTTCTTC; CDR3aa: CASSLYSDNEQFF
d_gene: TRBD1; v_gene: TRBV6-6; j_gene: TRBJ1-1; abundance: -; CDR3nt: TGTGCCACGGACCGGACAGGGGGCAACACTGAAGCTTTCTTT; CDR3aa: CATDRTGGNTEAFF
d_gene: -; v_gene: TRBV18; j_gene: TRBJ2-5; abundance: -; CDR3nt: TGTGCCAGCTCACCTCGGCCTGGCGGGGCGAGAGGAGAGACCCAGTACTTC; CDR3aa: CASSPRPGGARGETQYF
d_gene: TRBD1; v_gene: TRBV12-3/TRBV12-4; j_gene: TRBJ2-3; abundance: -; CDR3nt: TGTGCCAGCAGTAGCCGGGACAGGGCGCAGTATTTT; CDR3aa: CASSSRDRAQYF
d_gene: -; v_gene: TRBV5-1; j_gene: TRBJ1-6; abundance: -; CDR3nt: TGCGCCAGCAGCCCCAGGGATTATAATTCACCCCTCCACTTT; CDR3aa: CASSPRDYNSPLHF
d_gene: -; v_gene: TRBV20-1; j_gene: TRBJ1-1; abundance: -; CDR3nt: TGCAGTGCTAGTCAGGGGAACACTGAAGCTTTCTTT; CDR3aa: CSASQGNTEAFF
d_gene: TRBD2; v_gene: TRBV20-1; j_gene: TRBJ2-5; abundance: -; CDR3nt: TGCAGTGCTAGTTCGACTAGCGGGTTCCAAGAGACCCAGTACTTC; CDR3aa: CSASSTSGFQETQYF
d_gene: -; v_gene: TRBV19; j_gene: TRBJ1-1; abundance: -; CDR3nt: TGTGCCAGTAGTCTGGACGGGGGGACTGAAGCTTTCTTT; CDR3aa: CASSLDGGTEAFF
d_gene: -; v_gene: TRBV7-9; j_gene: TRBJ1-3; abundance: -; CDR3nt: TGTGCCAGCAGCTTAGATAGTGGAAACACCATATATTTT; CDR3aa: CASSLDSGNTIYF
d_gene: -; v_gene: TRBV7-2; j_gene: TRBJ1-4; abundance: few; CDR3nt: TGTGCCAGCAGCGCGTATCTCGGGGGTAATCAAAAACTGTTTTTT; CDR3aa: CASSAYLGGNQKLFF
d_gene: TRBD1; v_gene: TRBV5-8; j_gene: TRBJ1-3; abundance: -; CDR3nt: TGTGCCAGCAGCTATCGGACAGGGCCCTCTGGAAACACCATATATTTT; CDR3aa: CASSYRTGPSGNTIYF
d_gene: -; v_gene: TRBV7-7; j_gene: TRBJ2-1; abundance: once; CDR3nt: TGTGCCAGCAGCCAAGCCGGAGGGGAGCAGTTCTTC; CDR3aa: CASSQAGGEQFF
d_gene: -; v_gene: TRBV6-1; j_gene: TRBJ1-5; abundance: -; CDR3nt: TGTGCCAGCAGGGCGGGACGAAATAGCAATCAGCCCCAGCATTTT; CDR3aa: CASRAGRNSNQPQHF
d_gene: -; v_gene: TRBV5-1; j_gene: TRBJ2-5; abundance: -; CDR3nt: TGCGCCAGCAGCTATCGGGTAGCTTCGTACCAAGAGACCCAGTACTTC; CDR3aa: CASSYRVASYQETQYF
d_gene: TRBD1; v_gene: TRBV5-4; j_gene: TRBJ1-5; abundance: once; CDR3nt: TGTGCCAGCAGCCCGGGACAGGGTAATCAGCCCCAGCATTTT; CDR3aa: CASSPGQGNQPQHF
d_gene: -; v_gene: TRBV27; j_gene: TRBJ2-7; abundance: -; CDR3nt: TGTGCCAGCAGTTTCATGACAGTAACTACAGCTCCGAGCGAGCAGTACTTC; CDR3aa: CASSFMTVTTAPSEQYF
d_gene: -; v_gene: TRBV6-2/TRBV6-3; j_gene: TRBJ1-1; abundance: -; CDR3nt: TGTGCCAGCAGTGAGTTCGGGACACCTTTTGAAGCTTTCTTT; CDR3aa: CASSEFGTPFEAFF
d_gene: -; v_gene: TRBV6-5; j_gene: TRBJ1-2; abundance: -; CDR3nt: TGTGCCAGCAGTTACGAGGGTTGGTATGGCTACACCTTC; CDR3aa: CASSYEGWYGYTF
d_gene: TRBD1; v_gene: TRBV23-1; j_gene: TRBJ1-2; abundance: -; CDR3nt: TGCGCCAGCGGACAGGGGGTAGTGAATGGCTACACCTTC; CDR3aa: CASGQGVVNGYTF
d_gene: -; v_gene: TRBV20-1; j_gene: TRBJ1-6; abundance: -; CDR3nt: TGCAGTGCTAGTTACGCAGTTGCTGCTAATTCACCCCTCCACTTT; CDR3aa: CSASYAVAANSPLHF
d_gene: TRBD2; v_gene: TRBV5-3; j_gene: TRBJ2-7; abundance: -; CDR3nt: TGTGCCAGAAGTTTTGGGGGGACTAGAGACTACGAGCAGTACTTC; CDR3aa: CARSFGGTRDYEQYF
d_gene: -; v_gene: TRBV6-6; j_gene: TRBJ2-5; abundance: -; CDR3nt: TGTGCCAGCAGTTACCCGGGATCTGGAGGAGAGACCCAGTACTTC; CDR3aa: CASSYPGSGGETQYF